The 20 T cell receptor beta chains presented below share a single source sample, sequenced in a study of T cells in localized non-small cell lung cancer. Some clones are missing from TCRdb's copy, which holds only in-frame ones; the method was immunoSEQ multiplex PCR. The table shows 100,000 to 150,000 clones, with roughly 90% occurring only once. Sample: peripheral blood, taken before any cancer treatment. These receptor sequences come from a female donor of 60 years or more with stage I lung adenocarcinoma.

This clone was counted only a few times. V gene TRBV4-1 combines with J gene TRBJ2-5; TRBD1 might be the D (6 bases). In germline, CDR1 is MGHRA, CDR2 YSYEKL. Trimming cost V 4 bases and J 5 bases, with 17 bases left between them. The CDR3 has 15 amino acids. The CDR3 is CASSLPDRLSETQYF. The CDR3 DNA reads as TGCGCCAGCAGCCTACCAGACAGGTTGTCGGAGACCCAGTACTTC.

This chain connects TRBV13 to TRBJ1-4, with 9 bases that match TRBD1. V lost 5 bases to trimming and J lost 2 bases; unmatched junction nucleotides: 3. The CDR3 extends over 15 amino acids. Per germline, CDR1 PRHDT and CDR2 FYEKMQ (reference sequence). Written as DNA, the CDR3 is TGTGCCAGCAGCCAGGGACAGGGTACTAATGAAAAACTGTTTTTT. Protein: CASSQGQGTNEKLFF.

The chain has TRBV7-2 and TRBJ2-2, with 8 bases matching TRBD1. The germline gives CDR1 SGHTA, CDR2 FQGNSA. V gave up 5 bases and J gave up 5 bases; unmatched junction bases: 19. The CDR3 has 19 amino acids. The CDR3 sequence is CASSLLIYRTGTRTGELFF. Here the CDR3 DNA reads TGTGCCAGCAGCCTTTTAATTTACAGGACAGGGACGCGAACCGGGGAGCTGTTTTTT.

This chain links TRBV19 with TRBJ2-2, with 11 bases lining up with TRBD1. The length of the CDR3 is 17 residues. The germline V gene encodes CDR1 LNHDA and CDR2 SQIVND (reference sequence). The junction had 8 bases not matched to a gene; V was cut back by 1 base and J by 7 bases. The CDR3 is CASSIGRTGGILGELFF. The CDR3 nucleotides are TGTGCCAGTAGTATAGGGAGGACAGGGGGCATTCTCGGGGAGCTGTTTTTT.

The chain has TRBV28 and TRBJ2-2; either TRBD1 or TRBD2 may fit D (5 bases each). Trimming removed 4 bases from V and 3 bases from J, with 15 bases in between. Germline V CDR1 and CDR2: MDHEN, SYDVKM. The CDR3 loop spans 16 amino acids. The CDR3 here is CASSSAGTGYTGELFF. CDR3 sequence (DNA): TGTGCCAGCAGTTCTGCCGGGACGGGGTACACCGGGGAGCTGTTTTTT.

The rearrangement uses TRBV28 and TRBJ2-7, with 7 bases fitting TRBD2. In germline, CDR1 is MDHEN, CDR2 SYDVKM. The length of the CDR3 is 15 residues. J gave up 2 bases and V 11 bases, and 15 bases lay outside the gene matches. For the CDR3, the DNA is TGTGCCCCCGACCCTTATGCGGGAGTGACCTACGAGCAGTACTTC. Translating gives CAPDPYAGVTYEQYF.

V and J are TRBV19 and TRBJ2-6; 7 bases agree with TRBD2. The CDR3 sequence is 18 residues long. Germline loops: CDR1 LNHDA, CDR2 SQIVND (reference sequence). The trim removed 7 bases at V and 1 base at J, leaving 13 bases unmatched. The CDR3 loop is CASTVLRGSQSGANVLTF. CDR3 nucleotide sequence: TGTGCCAGTACGGTTCTGCGGGGGAGTCAGTCTGGGGCCAACGTCCTGACTTTC. Full variable domain (outside the CDR3, taken from reference TRBV19 and TRBJ2-6): DGGITQSPKYLFRKEGQNVTLSCEQNLNHDAMYWYRQDPGQGLRLIYYSQIVNDFQKGDIAEGYSVSREKKESFPLTVTSAQKNPTAFYLCASTVLRGSQSGANVLTFGAGSRLTVL.

The chain couples TRBV9 to TRBJ2-7, with D perhaps matching TRBD1 or TRBD2 (5 bases each). The CDR3 is 13 residues long. Trimming cost V 0 bases and J 3 bases, with 7 bases left between them. Germline loops: CDR1 SGDLS, CDR2 YYNGEE. CDR3 loop: CASSVDGGYEQYF. The DNA for the CDR3 is TGTGCCAGCAGCGTAGATGGGGGCTACGAGCAGTACTTC.

The J gene is TRBJ1-4, the V gene TRBV5-1; weak D call: TRBD1 (5 bases). V was pared by 4 bases and J by 4 bases, with 8 bases between. There are 13 residues in the CDR3. Per germline, CDR1 SGHRS and CDR2 YFSETQ. The CDR3 bases are TGCGCCAGCAGCCCTGGGGGTAATGAAAAACTGTTTTTT. It yields the protein CASSPGGNEKLFF.

This clone showed up just once. V is TRBV6-1 and J is TRBJ1-1; possible D gene TRBD1, 5 bases. Deletions cut 4 bases from V and 2 bases from J, with 14 bases between. CDR3 length equals 15 residues. CDR1 and CDR2 from the germline V gene are MNHNS and SASEGT. This chain's CDR3 is CASSGLPRVNTEAFF. As DNA, the CDR3 is TGTGCCAGCAGTGGCCTACCCAGGGTTAACACTGAAGCTTTCTTT.

The chain joins TRBV30 to TRBJ1-5; D gene ambiguous. Germline CDR1 and CDR2: GTSNPN and SVGIG (reference sequence). Trimming removed 5 bases at V and 4 bases at J, with 12 bases between. The CDR3 sequence is 13 residues long. The CDR3 DNA is TGTGCCTGGGCAAATAAGGGAAATCAGCCCCAGCATTTT. As protein: CAWANKGNQPQHF.

J is TRBJ2-7 and V is TRBV5-5; no clear D. The CDR3 loop spans 11 amino acids. The V gene's germline CDR1 is SGHKS and CDR2 YYEKEE (reference sequence). V lost 2 bases, J lost 4 bases, and 4 bases lay in between. The CDR3 DNA follows: TGTGCCAGCAGCTTCTTATACGAGCAGTACTTC. Translated, it gives CASSFLYEQYF.

The chain recombines TRBV5-1 with TRBJ2-7, with TRBD2 as a possible D gene (5 bases). Per the germline V gene, CDR1 is SGHRS and CDR2 is YFSETQ. The CDR3 sequence is 16 residues long. The V end lost 4 bases, the J end lost 0 bases, and 17 bases lay between the germline ends. The CDR3 nucleotides read TGCGCCAGCAGCAGGGAACCCACTAGGAGCTCCTACGAGCAGTACTTC. Translated, it gives CASSREPTRSSYEQYF.

The chain recombines TRBV25-1 with TRBJ2-2; D possibly corresponds to TRBD1 (6 bases). Germline V gene lookup returns CDR1 MGHDK and CDR2 SYGVNS. This CDR3 comprises 15 residues. Deletions cut 2 bases from V and 1 base from J, with 8 bases between. CDR3 DNA sequence: TGTGCCAGCAGTGAAGGGACACTGAACACCGGGGAGCTGTTTTTT. Translated, it gives CASSEGTLNTGELFF.

This clone appeared a single time. The V gene is TRBV6-5, the J gene TRBJ2-1; the match to TRBD2 covers 8 bases. This CDR3 has 16 amino acids. Germline assignment: CDR1 MNHEY and CDR2 SVGAGI. V shed 2 bases and J 5 bases; nucleotides not matched to a gene: 8. In DNA form, the CDR3 reads TGTGCCAGCAGTTACAGGGGGACTAGGAGAGACAATGAGCAGTTCTTC. Translation gives CASSYRGTRRDNEQFF.

This chain connects TRBV5-5 to TRBJ1-1; D gene uncertain. V lost 6 bases, J lost 1 base, and 25 bases lay in between. The V gene's germline CDR1 is SGHKS and CDR2 YYEKEE (reference sequence). The CDR3 contains 18 residues. This CDR3 is CASTLIGGHLGGNTEAFF. The CDR3, as DNA: TGTGCCAGCACCTTAATCGGTGGGCACCTAGGCGGGAACACTGAAGCTTTCTTT.

This rearrangement joins TRBV28 to TRBJ1-1, with TRBD1 as a possible D gene (5 bases). CDR3 length equals 11 residues. V dropped 8 bases and J dropped 10 bases, with 14 bases sitting between them. Germline V gene lookup returns CDR1 MDHEN and CDR2 SYDVKM. The CDR3 protein is CASRDPFVAFF. The CDR3 nucleotides read TGTGCCAGCCGGGACCCCTTTGTAGCTTTCTTT.

The V gene is TRBV5-1, the J gene TRBJ2-1; TRBD2 agrees at 10 bases. The germline gives CDR1 SGHRS, CDR2 YFSETQ. Trimming cost V 0 bases and J 0 bases; bases outside gene matches: 12. The length of the CDR3 is 20 residues. CDR3 protein: CASSLEPRTSGDDSYNEQFF. The CDR3 DNA follows: TGCGCCAGCAGCTTGGAGCCCCGGACTAGCGGAGACGACTCCTACAATGAGCAGTTCTTC.

This chain links TRBV4-1 with TRBJ2-5; D is ambiguous. Germline CDR1 reads MGHRA; CDR2 reads YSYEKL. Between the trimmed V and J ends, which lost 2 bases and 1 base, there was a span of 8 bases. The CDR3 consists of 14 residues. DNA for the CDR3: TGCGCCAGCAGCCAACTAACGGGCCAAGAGACCCAGTACTTC. It is translated as CASSQLTGQETQYF.

The chain recombines TRBV4-1 with TRBJ2-3; 7 positions agree with TRBD1. This CDR3 has 15 amino acids. After removal of 4 bases from V and 3 bases from J, the junction contained 7 bases not matched to a gene. Per the germline V gene, CDR1 is MGHRA and CDR2 is YSYEKL. CDR3 protein: CASSPSTGFTDTQYF. As DNA, the CDR3 is TGCGCCAGCAGCCCCTCGACAGGGTTTACAGATACGCAGTATTTT.